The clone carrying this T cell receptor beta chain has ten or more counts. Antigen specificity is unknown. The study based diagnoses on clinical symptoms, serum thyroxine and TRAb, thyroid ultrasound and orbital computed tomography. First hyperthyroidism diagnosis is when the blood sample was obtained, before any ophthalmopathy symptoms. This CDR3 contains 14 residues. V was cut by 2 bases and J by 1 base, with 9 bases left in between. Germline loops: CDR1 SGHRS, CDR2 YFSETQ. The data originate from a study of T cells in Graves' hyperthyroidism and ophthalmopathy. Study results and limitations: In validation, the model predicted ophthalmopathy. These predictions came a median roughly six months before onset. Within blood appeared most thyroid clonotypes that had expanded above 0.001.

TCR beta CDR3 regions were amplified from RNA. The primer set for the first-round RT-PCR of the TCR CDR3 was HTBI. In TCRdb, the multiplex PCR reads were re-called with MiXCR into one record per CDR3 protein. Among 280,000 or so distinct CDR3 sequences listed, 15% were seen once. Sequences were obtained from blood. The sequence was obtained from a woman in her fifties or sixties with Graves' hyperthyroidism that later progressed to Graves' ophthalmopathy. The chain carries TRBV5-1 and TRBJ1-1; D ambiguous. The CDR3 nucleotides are TGCGCCAGCAGCTTCGTTGGGCGGAACACTGAAGCTTTCTTT. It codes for CASSFVGRNTEAFF. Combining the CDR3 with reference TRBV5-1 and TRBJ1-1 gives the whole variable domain KAGVTQTPRYLIKTRGQQVTLSCSPISGHRSVSWYQQTPGQGLQFLFEYFSETQRNKGNFPGRFSGRQFSNSRSEMNVSTLELGDSALYLCASSFVGRNTEAFFGQGTRLTVV.